Below, one T cell receptor beta chain is given with its context. The CDR3 is cut off 3 residues early in the read; its end comes from the germline J gene. The entry originates in a study of T cells in women clearing cervical HPV infection. This CDR3 contains 13 residues. Germline CDR1 is DFQATT and CDR2 is SNEGSKA (reference sequence). Assay used: immunoSEQ multiplex PCR; TCRdb lists only in-frame clones, some missing. The sample totals tens of thousands of clones. The source material was blood buffy coat. This sequence joins TRBV20-1 and TRBJ2-2; 7 bases agree with TRBD1. The TCR comes from a woman between 18 and 70 years old with a cervical HPV16 infection that either progressed to CIN3+ or cleared (not recorded which). The CDR3 spells CSATPRQGGKLFF. The CDR3 bases that were read are TGCAGTGCTACACCTAGACAGGGCGGAAAG.